This T cell receptor beta chain stems from a study of cytomegalovirus exposure and HLA in healthy donors. Whole-study findings and limits: Previous analysis showed most TCR beta V segments were productive about 87% or about 30% of the time.

There are 18 residues in the CDR3. Trimming at V came to 1 base and at J to 8 bases, leaving 17 bases not matched to a gene. Germline loops: CDR1 MGHRA, CDR2 YSYEKL. About this clone: What it recognizes is unknown.

The PCR had 60 Vbeta and 13 Jbeta primers. Generated by immunoSEQ multiplex PCR, the TCRdb table keeps only in-frame clones and is missing some. The top ten clones hold about 1.6% of a sample with fewer than 200,000 clones, around four fifths of them seen once. The sample was PBMCs. This chain joins TRBV4-1 and TRBJ2-7, with 10 nucleotides matching TRBD2. The origin of this receptor is a man aged 45-60 years in good health and CMV-seronegative. CDR3 amino acids: CASSQGPATGTSVMKQYF. In DNA, the CDR3 is TGCGCCAGCAGCCAAGGCCCGGCCACCGGGACTAGCGTTATGAAGCAGTACTTC.